The source of this T cell receptor (beta chain) is a study of blood T cell repertoires in COVID-19. CDR3 size: 14 residues. J was trimmed by 10 bases and V by 1 base; bases with no gene match: 6. Germline V gene lookup returns CDR1 KGHDR and CDR2 SFDVKD. The protocol was immunoSEQ multiplex PCR, while the TCRdb copy is restricted to in-frame clones and leaves out a portion. Of roughly 300,000 clones listed, roughly 85% are singletons. V and J are TRBV24-1 and TRBJ1-1; 9 bases are shared with TRBD1. Sequencing used peripheral blood. This clonotype was sampled from a human donor in a cohort sampled during active COVID-19. The CDR3 reads CATSDFLQGAGAFF. The CDR3 nucleotides read TGTGCCACCAGTGATTTTCTACAGGGGGCAGGAGCTTTCTTT.